The present T cell receptor beta chain was sequenced within a study of blood T cell repertoires in COVID-19. On the study more broadly: Some COVID-19 samples were acute and others convalescent; all came from the United States, Italy and Spain. Sources were T cells, B-cell-depleted T cells, or PBMCs; the material itself was cDNA or gDNA.

Trimming took off 5 bases at V and 4 bases at J, with 8 bases between the two ends. Looked up from germline, CDR1 is MNHEY and CDR2 is SMNVEV (reference sequence). The CDR3 extends over 13 amino acids. Authors' analysis steps: Amplifying reference gene primers gave estimates of nucleated cell counts. Produced via immunoSEQ multiplex PCR; TCRdb's table is partial and in-frame only. That table furnishes V, J and clone size, whereas the DNA furnished D and trimming. The sample lists 150,000 to 200,000 clones; 86% were seen once. The chain joins TRBV27 to TRBJ1-4; D call uncertain. The sequence was collected from a woman in her seventies with acute or convalescent COVID-19. The specimen was peripheral blood. The CDR3 region is CASSQRNNEKLFF. CDR3 sequence (DNA): TGTGCCAGCAGTCAGCGGAATAATGAAAAACTGTTTTTT.